Below, 10 T cell receptor beta chains from the same sample are listed, as sequenced in a study of OX40 agonist ivuxolimab in advanced cancers. The method was immunoSEQ multiplex PCR; TCRdb's version includes in-frame clones alone and lacks a portion of them. Altogether under 75,000 clones are present, around nine tenths being singletons, with the ten largest covering 0.77%. The source material was CD4+ or CD8+ T cells sorted from blood, sampled in a trial of the OX40 agonist ivuxolimab. The receptors originated from an adult with an advanced solid tumor such as melanoma, head and neck, liver or kidney cancer.

The chain links TRBV4-1 to TRBJ2-7; 8 positions agree with TRBD2. V trimming: 1 base; J trimming: 6 bases; junction bases outside the gene matches: 5. Germline lookup yields CDR1 MGHRA and CDR2 YSYEKL. The CDR3 is 14 residues long. DNA of the CDR3: TGCGCCAGCAGCCAAGTTAGCGGGGAGGGCGAGCAGTACTTC. This gives the protein CASSQVSGEGEQYF.

V and J are TRBV9 and TRBJ1-2; D is unresolved. The CDR3 is made up of 13 amino acids. Germline V gives CDR1 SGDLS, CDR2 YYNGEE. V dropped 0 bases and J dropped 2 bases, with 5 bases sitting between them. The CDR3 here is CASSVGQNYGYTF. CDR3 DNA sequence: TGTGCCAGCAGCGTAGGGCAGAACTATGGCTACACCTTC. Looking up the rest from reference TRBV9 and TRBJ1-2 gives the full variable domain: DSGVTQTPKHLITATGQRVTLRCSPRSGDLSVYWYQQSLDQGLQFLIQYYNGEERAKGNILERFSAQQFPDLHSELNLSSLELGDSALYFCASSVGQNYGYTFGSGTRLTVV.

V usage is TRBV19 and J usage is TRBJ2-7; D is ambiguous. The CDR3 has 15 amino acids. CDR1 is LNHDA and CDR2 is SQIVND in the germline V gene (reference sequence). Deletions cut 3 bases from V and 1 base from J, with 13 bases between. CDR3 protein: CASSIKLGPSYEQYF. In nucleotides, the CDR3 is TGTGCCAGTAGTATTAAGTTAGGGCCGTCCTACGAGCAGTACTTC.

The V gene is TRBV5-1, the J gene TRBJ2-1, with 8 bases that match TRBD2. CDR3 length: 17 amino acids. After removal of 0 bases from V and 1 base from J, the junction contained 6 bases not matched to a gene. In germline, CDR1 is SGHRS, CDR2 YFSETQ. The CDR3 loop is CASSLAASGGSYNEQFF. CDR3 coding DNA: TGCGCCAGCAGCTTGGCTGCCAGCGGGGGATCCTACAATGAGCAGTTCTTC.

The CDR3 loop is CATSIQGGSYNEQFF. The CDR3 nucleotides are TGTGCCACCAGCATCCAGGGAGGGTCCTACAATGAGCAGTTCTTC. The chain carries TRBV15 and TRBJ2-1; 7 nucleotides line up with TRBD2. This CDR3 is 15 amino acids long. The germline V gene has CDR1 LNHNV and CDR2 YYDKDF (reference sequence). The trim removed 4 bases at V and 1 base at J, leaving 4 bases unmatched.

The CDR3 protein is CASGLVGSYSYEQYF. As DNA, the CDR3 is TGTGCTAGTGGTTTGGTTGGCAGCTACTCCTACGAGCAGTACTTC. The chain employs TRBV12-5 and TRBJ2-7; D is undetermined. Germline V gene sequence: CDR1 LGHNT, CDR2 FRNRAP. The CDR3 covers 15 residues. Trimming stripped 0 bases from V and 0 bases from J, with 9 bases between.

This clone showed up just once. The chain combines TRBV9 with TRBJ2-3; 9 bases line up with TRBD2. V dropped 2 bases and J dropped 6; count of bases not matched to a gene: 7. The CDR3 runs 15 residues. CDR1 and CDR2 (germline): SGDLS, YYNGEE. For the CDR3, the DNA is TGTGCCAGCAGCGTTTGGCGGGGGGGAGAGGATACGCAGTATTTT. Its translation is CASSVWRGGEDTQYF.

The chain recombines TRBV10-1 with TRBJ2-2; tentatively, D is TRBD1 or TRBD2 (5 bases each). The CDR3 length is 17 residues. V was shortened by 4 bases and J by 6 bases, with 21 bases between the two germline ends. Germline assignment: CDR1 WNHNN and CDR2 SYGVQD (reference sequence). The DNA of the CDR3 is TGCGCCAGCAGTGGAGGGCCAGAACAGGATAAAGCCGGGGAGCTGTTTTTT. Translated, it gives CASSGGPEQDKAGELFF.

The chain has TRBV6-5 and TRBJ1-1; D unclear. Germline values: CDR1 MNHEY, CDR2 SVGAGI. V was cut by 6 bases and J by 7 bases, with 15 bases left in between. CDR3 length: 13 residues. In DNA, the CDR3 is TGTGCCAGCAGCCCCCCCGCGGTTAATGAAGCTTTCTTT. Amino acids: CASSPPAVNEAFF.

The table lists this clone with a count of one. The chain carries TRBV2 and TRBJ2-1, with TRBD2 matching 7 bases. The junction had 5 bases not matched to a gene; V was cut back by 8 bases and J by 1 base. The CDR3 loop spans 14 amino acids. Germline CDR1 SNHLY, CDR2 FYNNEI. The CDR3 nucleotides are TGTGCCAGCCAACTAGCGCCTTCCTACAATGAGCAGTTCTTC. Its translation: CASQLAPSYNEQFF.